This record covers a single T cell receptor beta chain. Given a far larger clone just one base away, this is likely a sequencing read error. V lost 8 bases, J lost 3 bases, and 8 bases stayed unmatched. There are 14 residues in the CDR3. Looked up from germline, CDR1 is SEHNR and CDR2 is FQNEAQ (reference sequence). The data derive from a study of shared clonotypes between healthy human individuals. Donors were Caucasian adults residing in Nashville, Tennessee, USA. Genomic DNA for unsorted samples, which was extracted with the QIAamp DNA Blood Mini kit, came from about 90 million PBMCs. The assay was run at deep level. It was on ten immunoSEQ deep assay plates that unsorted PBMC DNA was sequenced. TCRdb's table, derived via immunoSEQ multiplex PCR, lists solely in-frame clones and lacks some. The sample has 450,000 to 500,000 clones; roughly 80% are singletons.

This chain connects TRBV7-9 to TRBJ2-7; 9 bases match TRBD1. What was sequenced was PBMCs. The receptor's source is a woman between 35 and 50 years old in good health. Some clones in this sample may be carry-over from other donors' samples. The CDR3 sequence: CASGRTGDFYEQYF. The CDR3 DNA is TGTGCCAGCGGCCGGACAGGGGATTTCTACGAGCAGTACTTC.